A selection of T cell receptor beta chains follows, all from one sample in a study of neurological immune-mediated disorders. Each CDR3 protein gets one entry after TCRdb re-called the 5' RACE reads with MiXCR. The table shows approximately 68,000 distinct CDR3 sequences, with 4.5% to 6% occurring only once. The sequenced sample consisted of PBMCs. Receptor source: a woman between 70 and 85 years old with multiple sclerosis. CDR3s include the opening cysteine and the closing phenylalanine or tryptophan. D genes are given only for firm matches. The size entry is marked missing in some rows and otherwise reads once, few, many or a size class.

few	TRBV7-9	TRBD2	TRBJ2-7	TGTGCCAGCAGCTCCTTAGCGGGAGGGCCTGGGCAGTACTTC	CASSSLAGGPGQYF
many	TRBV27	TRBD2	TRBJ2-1	TGTGCCAGCAGTTTATCGAGGCTAGCGGGTGAGAATGAGCAGTTCTTC	CASSLSRLAGENEQFF
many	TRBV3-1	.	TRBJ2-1	TGTGCCAGCAGCCAAGGAGGGGACAATGAGCAGTTCTTC	CASSQGGDNEQFF
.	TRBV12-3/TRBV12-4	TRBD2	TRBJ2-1	TGTGCCAGCAGTCTCGGGACTAGCGGGAGAGGTTATGAGCAGTTCTTC	CASSLGTSGRGYEQFF
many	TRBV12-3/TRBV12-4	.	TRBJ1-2	TGTGCCAGCAGTTTGGAGGGGAGGGCTGGCTACACCTTC	CASSLEGRAGYTF
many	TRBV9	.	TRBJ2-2	TGTGCCAGCAGCGGGCAGAACACCGGGGAGCTGTTTTTT	CASSGQNTGELFF
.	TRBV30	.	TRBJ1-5	TGTGCCTGGAGTCGAGGGAATAGCAATCAGCCCCAGCATTTT	CAWSRGNSNQPQHF
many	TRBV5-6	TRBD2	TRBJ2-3	TGTGCCAGCAGCCCCGGGAGCGGGAGGGGTACAGATACGCAGTATTTT	CASSPGSGRGTDTQYF
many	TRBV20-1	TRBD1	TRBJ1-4	TGCAGTGCTAACCCGGACAGGGGAATGTTTTTT	CSANPDRGMFF
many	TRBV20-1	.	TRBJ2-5	TGCAGTGCCTCGGAGGGCCCCCAAGAGACCCAGTACTTC	CSASEGPQETQYF
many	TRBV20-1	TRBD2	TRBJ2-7	TGCAGTGCAGAAGGGACTAGCGGGAGGAGGCACGAGCAGTACTTC	CSAEGTSGRRHEQYF
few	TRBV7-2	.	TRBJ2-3	TGTGCCAGCAGCTTCCGGGACGGGGGCACAGATACGCAGTATTTT	CASSFRDGGTDTQYF
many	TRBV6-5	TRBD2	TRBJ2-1	TGTGCCAGCAGTTACTCGACTAGCTTTGCGCAGTTCTTC	CASSYSTSFAQFF
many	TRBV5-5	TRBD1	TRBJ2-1	TGTGCCAGCAGCTTCGAGACAGGGTGGAATGAGCAGTTCTTC	CASSFETGWNEQFF
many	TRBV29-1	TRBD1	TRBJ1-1	TGCAGCTCCGGACAGGGAGTCACTGAAGCTTTCTTT	CSSGQGVTEAFF
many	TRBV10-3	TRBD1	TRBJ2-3	TGTGCCATCAGTGAGTCGGGGACAGGAGGAGACACAGATACGCAGTATTTT	CAISESGTGGDTDTQYF
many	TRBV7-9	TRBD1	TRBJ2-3	TGTGCCAGCAGTTCCGGGACAGGCACAGATACGCAGTATTTT	CASSSGTGTDTQYF
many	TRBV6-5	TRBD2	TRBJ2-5	TGTGCCAGCAGTTACTCTTTAGCGGGAGTGAGAGAGACCCAGTACTTC	CASSYSLAGVRETQYF
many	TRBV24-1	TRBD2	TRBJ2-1	TGTGCCACCAGTGATTCTAGCGGGAGCAATGAGCAGTTCTTC	CATSDSSGSNEQFF
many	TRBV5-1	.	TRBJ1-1	TGCGCCAGCAGCTTGAACAGACAGGCGCGTGAAAGCACTGAAGCTTTCTTT	CASSLNRQARESTEAFF
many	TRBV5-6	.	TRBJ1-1	TGTGCCAGCAGCCACGGGGGTCACTACCTTGAAGCTTTCTTT	CASSHGGHYLEAFF
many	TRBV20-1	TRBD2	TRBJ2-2	TGCAGTGCTAGTCAGGCGGGAGGTGTCGTCGGGGAGCTGTTTTTT	CSASQAGGVVGELFF
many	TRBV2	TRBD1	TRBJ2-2	TGTGCCAGCAGTGGGACAGGGGCGAACGGGGAGCTGTTTTTT	CASSGTGANGELFF
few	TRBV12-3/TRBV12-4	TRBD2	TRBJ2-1	TGTGCCAGCAGTCACCTGGGACTAGCGGGGAATGAGCAGTTCTTC	CASSHLGLAGNEQFF
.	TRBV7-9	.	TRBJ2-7	TGTGCCAGCAGCCACGACCGAAGTAGGGCCTACGAGCAGTACTTC	CASSHDRSRAYEQYF
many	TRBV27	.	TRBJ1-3	TGTGCCAGCAGGAAAACATCTGGAAACACCATATATTTT	CASRKTSGNTIYF
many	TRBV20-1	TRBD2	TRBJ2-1	TGCAGTGCTCGCCGCCCGATGACTAGCGAGAACAATGAGCAGTTCTTC	CSARRPMTSENNEQFF
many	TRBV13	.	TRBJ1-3	TGTGCCAGCAGCAACCGACAGGAATCGGGAAACACCATATATTTT	CASSNRQESGNTIYF
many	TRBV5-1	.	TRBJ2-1	TGCGCCAGCAGCTTGGCCGTGGCTAGCGACTCCTACAATGAGCAGTTCTTC	CASSLAVASDSYNEQFF
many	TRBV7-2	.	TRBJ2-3	TGTGCCAGCAGCCTACAGTCAGATACGCAGTATTTT	CASSLQSDTQYF
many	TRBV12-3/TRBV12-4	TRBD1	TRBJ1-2	TGTGCCAGCAGTACCCGGGACAGTTATGGCTACACCTTC	CASSTRDSYGYTF
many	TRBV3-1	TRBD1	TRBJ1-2	TGTGCCAGCAGACTTCGGACAGGGGGCTATGGCTACACCTTC	CASRLRTGGYGYTF
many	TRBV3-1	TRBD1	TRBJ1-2	TGTGCCAGCAGCCGACGCCAGACAGGGCTCTATGGCTACACCTTC	CASSRRQTGLYGYTF
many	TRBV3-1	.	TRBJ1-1	TGTGCCAGCAGCCAAGAGGCTGAAGCTTTCTTT	CASSQEAEAFF
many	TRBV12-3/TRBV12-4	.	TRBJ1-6	TGTGCCAGCAGTTTACAGAGCTCCTATAATTCACCCCTCCACTTT	CASSLQSSYNSPLHF
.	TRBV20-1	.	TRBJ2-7	TGCAGTGCTAGGTCCCCCTACGAGCAGTACTTC	CSARSPYEQYF
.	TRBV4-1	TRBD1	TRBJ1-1	TGCGCCAGCAGCCCTGGGGACAGGGGCATTTCAGGTGAAGCTTTCTTT	CASSPGDRGISGEAFF
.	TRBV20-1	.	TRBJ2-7	TGCAGTGCCAAACTACTCTCCTACGAGCAGTACTTC	CSAKLLSYEQYF
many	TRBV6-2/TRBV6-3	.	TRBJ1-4	TGTGCCAGCAGTTATGGGCAGTTTGCAACTAATGAAAAACTGTTTTTT	CASSYGQFATNEKLFF
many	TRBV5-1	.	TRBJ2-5	TGCGCCAGCAGCTTGGGGGACGGTGATCAAGAGACCCAGTACTTC	CASSLGDGDQETQYF
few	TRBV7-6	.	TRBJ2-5	TGTGCCAGCAGCCAGGGACGAGGGAGTGAGACCCAGTACTTC	CASSQGRGSETQYF
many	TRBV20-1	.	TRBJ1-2	TGCAGTGCTAGATCTAGGCGGGACTATGGCTACACCTTC	CSARSRRDYGYTF
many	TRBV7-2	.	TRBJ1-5	TGTGCCAGCAGCCGGGGGGGCAATCAGCCCCAGCATTTT	CASSRGGNQPQHF
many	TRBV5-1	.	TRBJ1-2	TGCGCCAGCAGCTTGGACAGCCCCTATGGCTACACCTTC	CASSLDSPYGYTF
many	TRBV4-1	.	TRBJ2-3	TGCGCCAGCAGCCCGGGGACTGGCACAGATACGCAGTATTTT	CASSPGTGTDTQYF
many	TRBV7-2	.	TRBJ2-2	TGTGCCAGCAGCCGCAACACCGGGGAGCTGTTTTTT	CASSRNTGELFF
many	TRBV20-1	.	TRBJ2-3	TGCAGTGCTAGTAGCGCCACAGATACGCAGTATTTT	CSASSATDTQYF
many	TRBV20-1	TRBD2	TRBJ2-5	TGCAGTGCTAGAGGAGGGCTAGCGGGGGGAGGTCCCCAAGAGACCCAGTACTTC	CSARGGLAGGGPQETQYF
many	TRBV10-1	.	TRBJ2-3	TGCGCCAGCAGTGCCCCGGCCACAGATACGCAGTATTTT	CASSAPATDTQYF
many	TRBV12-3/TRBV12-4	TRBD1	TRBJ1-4	TGTGCCAGCAGTCCGGGACAGGGACGGGAAAAACTGTTTTTT	CASSPGQGREKLFF
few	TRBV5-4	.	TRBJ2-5	TGTGCCAGCAGCTTGCGCTTCCAAGAGACCCAGTACTTC	CASSLRFQETQYF
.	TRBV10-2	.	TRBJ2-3	TGCGCCAGCCACAACCCATCCCGGCAAGGAAGAGATACGCAGTATTTT	CASHNPSRQGRDTQYF
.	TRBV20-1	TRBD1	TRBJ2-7	TGCAGTGCTAGAGATTGGGACAGGGGCTCCGAGCAGTACTTC	CSARDWDRGSEQYF
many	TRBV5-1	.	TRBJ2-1	TGCGCCAGCAGCTTGGATAGGGGTTCCAATGAGCAGTTCTTC	CASSLDRGSNEQFF
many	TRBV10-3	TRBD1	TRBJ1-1	TGTGCCATCAGAGAGGACAGGGTAGCTGAAGCTTTCTTT	CAIREDRVAEAFF